This TCR beta chain was identified in a study of T cells in Graves' hyperthyroidism and ophthalmopathy. Study-level points and caveats: Among thyroid clonotypes expanded above 0.001, most also appeared in blood. A 13 V-J signature model discriminated ophthalmopathy versus stable hyperthyroidism.

About this clonotype: Its antigen is as yet unknown. One end of the junction varies from germline; a read error may be responsible.

The CDR3 sequence is 13 residues long. CDR1 and CDR2 (germline): MNHEY, SMNVEV (reference sequence). Clinical symptoms, serum thyroxine and TRAb, thyroid ultrasound and orbital computed tomography together formed the diagnostic basis. The PBMCs were sourced from fresh peripheral blood (more than 9 ml). The CDR3 regions of TCR beta were amplified from RNA transcripts. The HTBI primer set served for first-round RT-PCR of the TCR CDR3. TCRdb reanalysed the multiplex PCR reads using MiXCR and keeps one entry per CDR3 protein. This table has around 620,000 distinct CDR3 sequences, 14% appearing once. The rearrangement links TRBV27 to TRBJ1-1; D is unclear. Sequenced sample: blood. The clonotype originates from a young woman with Graves' ophthalmopathy. In DNA form, the CDR3 reads TGTGCCAGCAGTTTAGGAGAAAGCGCTGAAGCTCTCTTT. Residues: CASSLGESAEALF.